The rows below give T cell receptor beta chains drawn from one sample of a study of STAT3 mutations in large granular lymphocyte leukemia. TCRdb's copy holds only in-frame clones and misses some; the assay was immunoSEQ multiplex PCR. The table shows approximately 5,200 clones, with just over 70% occurring only once. Sequencing used PBMCs. These receptors were obtained from a human donor with T large granular lymphocyte leukemia. Some clones in this sample may be carry-over from other donors' samples. Both conserved end residues are part of each CDR3. D genes are given only for firm matches. A row's size may be missing; if present it is once, few, many or a size class.

V gene	clone size	J gene	D gene	CDR3 protein	CDR3 DNA
TRBV30	NA	TRBJ2-3	TRBD1	CACLRDREWTDTQYF	TGTGCCTGCCTCCGGGACAGGGAGTGGACAGATACGCAGTATTTT
TRBV6-5	NA	TRBJ1-1	NA	CASSYPGLNTEAFF	TGTGCCAGCAGTTACCCGGGTTTGAACACTGAAGCTTTCTTT
TRBV29-1	NA	TRBJ2-5	NA	CSVALGQETQYF	TGCAGCGTGGCGTTGGGCCAGGAGACCCAGTACTTC
TRBV5-8	NA	TRBJ2-5	NA	CASSFTTGKTQYF	TGTGCCAGCAGCTTTACGACTGGAAAGACCCAGTACTTC
TRBV18	NA	TRBJ2-1	TRBD2	CASSRTSGAYEQFF	TGTGCCAGCTCACGGACTAGCGGGGCATATGAGCAGTTCTTC
TRBV5-1	NA	TRBJ1-2	TRBD1	CASRLQGTNYGYTF	TGCGCCAGCAGACTACAGGGGACAAACTATGGCTACACCTTC
TRBV30	few	TRBJ2-7	TRBD2	CAWSPLAGAAWEQYF	TGTGCCTGGAGTCCACTAGCGGGAGCTGCATGGGAGCAGTACTTC
TRBV27	NA	TRBJ1-5	NA	CASSFTRQPQHF	TGTGCCAGCAGTTTTACACGGCAGCCCCAGCATTTT
TRBV28	few	TRBJ2-7	NA	CASSLRGSRVLYEQYF	TGTGCCAGCAGTTTAAGGGGCAGTAGGGTCCTCTACGAGCAGTACTTC
TRBV28	NA	TRBJ2-7	NA	CASRTRGSEQYF	TGTGCCAGCAGGACACGGGGGAGCGAGCAGTACTTC
TRBV6-5	NA	TRBJ2-3	NA	CASSYRGEVTDTQYF	TGTGCCAGCAGTTACCGCGGGGAGGTTACAGATACGCAGTATTTT
TRBV5-1	NA	TRBJ1-1	TRBD1	CASSSVNRGAEAFF	TGCGCCAGCAGCTCCGTGAACAGGGGGGCTGAAGCTTTCTTT
TRBV28	NA	TRBJ1-1	NA	CASRTPGGLNTEAFF	TGTGCCAGCAGAACCCCTGGGGGTCTGAACACTGAAGCTTTCTTT
TRBV30	NA	TRBJ2-5	NA	CAWSAGYQETQYF	TGTGCCTGGAGTGCGGGGTACCAAGAGACCCAGTACTTC
TRBV6-1	medium-sized	TRBJ1-5	NA	CASSEWAGRDQPQHF	TGTGCCAGCAGTGAATGGGCAGGGCGGGATCAGCCCCAGCATTTT
TRBV4-3	NA	TRBJ1-4	NA	CASSQDLQQGNYTNEKLFF	TGCGCCAGCAGCCAAGATTTGCAACAGGGTAATTACACTAATGAAAAACTGTTTTTT
TRBV5-1	NA	TRBJ1-2	NA	CASSLGAGTGGDGYTF	TGCGCCAGCAGCTTGGGCGCCGGGACGGGGGGAGATGGCTACACCTTC
TRBV18	NA	TRBJ1-1	NA	CASSPPGGRDTEAFF	TGTGCCAGCTCACCACCCGGGGGGAGGGACACTGAAGCTTTCTTT
TRBV5-4	NA	TRBJ2-5	TRBD1	CASWIRQGQETQYF	TGTGCCAGCTGGATACGACAGGGTCAAGAGACCCAGTACTTC
TRBV10-2	NA	TRBJ2-3	NA	CASSAGLNTQYF	TGCGCCAGCAGCGCCGGACTTAATACGCAGTATTTT
TRBV11-2	NA	TRBJ1-3	NA	CASSFQGFQGNTIYF	TGTGCCAGCAGCTTTCAGGGGTTCCAAGGAAACACCATATATTTT
TRBV18	NA	TRBJ2-7	TRBD1	CASFSDRAEEQYF	TGTGCCAGCTTTAGCGACAGGGCTGAAGAGCAGTACTTC
TRBV25-1	NA	TRBJ2-2	TRBD1	CASSQGQEDTGELFF	TGTGCCAGCAGTCAGGGACAGGAGGACACCGGGGAGCTGTTTTTT
TRBV6-6	NA	TRBJ2-1	TRBD2	CASSRGLAGVKDEQFF	TGTGCCAGCAGCCGAGGACTAGCGGGAGTGAAGGATGAGCAGTTCTTC
TRBV7-2	NA	TRBJ2-7	TRBD1	CASSLATQGELYEQYF	TGTGCCAGCAGCTTAGCGACACAGGGGGAATTATACGAGCAGTACTTC
TRBV7-9	NA	TRBJ2-7	NA	CASALGSYEQYF	TGTGCCAGCGCTTTGGGGTCCTACGAGCAGTACTTC
TRBV7-9	NA	TRBJ1-2	NA	CASSSTDGYTF	TGTGCCAGCAGCTCGACAGATGGCTACACCTTC
TRBV5-6	few	TRBJ2-7	NA	CASSPQVGLGYEQYF	TGTGCCAGCAGCCCTCAAGTGGGTTTGGGATACGAGCAGTACTTC
TRBV29-1	NA	TRBJ1-2	TRBD1	CSVGRDRYGYTF	TGCAGCGTTGGCCGGGACAGATATGGCTACACCTTC
TRBV18	once	TRBJ1-1	NA	CASSPSLEVHTEAFF	TGTGCCAGCTCACCGAGTCTCGAGGTGCACACTGAAGCTTTCTTT
TRBV5-1	few	TRBJ2-3	TRBD2	CASSWEGRTDTQYF	TGCGCCAGCAGCTGGGAGGGGCGGACAGATACGCAGTATTTT
TRBV28	once	TRBJ2-7	NA	CASSSMGYEQYF	TGTGCCAGCAGTTCGATGGGCTACGAGCAGTACTTC
TRBV6-5	NA	TRBJ1-5	TRBD1	CASSPTGEANQPQHF	TGTGCCAGCAGCCCGACAGGGGAGGCCAATCAGCCCCAGCATTTT
TRBV30	NA	TRBJ2-5	TRBD1	CAWARGQVQETQYF	TGTGCCTGGGCACGGGGACAGGTCCAAGAGACCCAGTACTTC
TRBV30	NA	TRBJ1-5	NA	CAWTQKGNQPQHF	TGTGCCTGGACCCAAAAGGGCAATCAGCCCCAGCATTTT
TRBV5-4	NA	TRBJ2-7	NA	CASSLDGAAHEQYF	TGTGCCAGCAGCTTGGACGGGGCGGCGCACGAGCAGTACTTC
TRBV18	NA	TRBJ2-7	TRBD2	CASSPLAGDYEQYF	TGTGCCAGCTCACCATTGGCGGGAGATTACGAGCAGTACTTC
TRBV10-3	few	TRBJ1-1	NA	CAISEDIEAFF	TGTGCCATCAGTGAGGATATTGAAGCTTTCTTT
TRBV19	few	TRBJ1-6	NA	CASTFRVEDNSPLHF	TGTGCCAGTACCTTCAGGGTCGAGGATAATTCACCCCTCCACTTT
TRBV5-1	NA	TRBJ1-1	NA	CASSWEGGTEAFF	TGCGCCAGCAGCTGGGAGGGGGGCACTGAAGCTTTCTTT
TRBV6-1	few	TRBJ2-1	NA	CASIDNSYNEQFF	TGTGCCAGCATAGACAACTCCTACAATGAGCAGTTCTTC
TRBV30	NA	TRBJ1-1	TRBD1	CAWRDQGDSKPFF	TGTGCCTGGAGAGACCAGGGGGACTCAAAGCCTTTCTTT